This T cell receptor beta chain was documented in a study of blood T cell repertoires in COVID-19. About the study: The study drew acute and convalescent COVID-19 samples from the United States, Italy and Spain. Sources were T cells, B-cell-depleted T cells, or PBMCs; the material itself was cDNA or gDNA.

Clones were sequenced by immunoSEQ multiplex PCR, and TCRdb holds only the in-frame ones, with some missing. Here the sample spans 150,000 to 200,000 clones, 65% to 85% being singletons. With V trimmed by 5 bases and J by 7 bases, 12 bases remained unmatched. Germline V gene data show CDR1 as SGHTA and CDR2 as FQGTGA. The CDR3 consists of 15 residues. This clonotype was obtained from a man aged 55 to 70 with active or convalescent COVID-19. V gene TRBV7-3 combines with J gene TRBJ2-7, with 9 positions matching TRBD1. The sample consisted of peripheral blood. The chain's CDR3 is CASSPQGGQGREQYF. CDR3 DNA: TGTGCCAGCAGCCCCCAAGGAGGACAGGGGAGGGAGCAGTACTTC.